This T cell receptor (beta chain) came from a study of cytomegalovirus exposure and HLA in healthy donors. Study results and limitations: 15,000 to 20,000 TCR beta sequences were associated with HLA alleles at 0.05 false discovery rate in a later analysis. With high specificity and sensitivity, the classifier reportedly diagnosed cytomegalovirus status.

CDR1 and CDR2 (germline): SNHLY, FYNNEI. The CDR3 spans 15 residues. Trimming stripped 2 bases from V and 2 bases from J, with 7 bases between. The primer mix had 60 Vbeta and 13 Jbeta primers. Sequenced by immunoSEQ multiplex PCR; TCRdb stores in-frame clones only, minus some. The data show under 200,000 clones, about four fifths seen once. Concerning this clone itself: No antigen is known for it.

The V gene is TRBV2, the J gene TRBJ2-6; TRBD2 might be the D (6 bases). This receptor was identified in a woman between 25 and 40 years old in good health and CMV-seropositive. The sequenced sample consisted of PBMCs. The CDR3 nucleotides are TGTGCCAGCAGTGAACGGGAGACTGGGGCCAACGTCCTGACTTTC. Protein sequence: CASSERETGANVLTF.